This entry lists 18 T cell receptor beta chains sequenced from one sample in a study of cytomegalovirus exposure and HLA in healthy donors. This PCR relied on a set of 60 Vbeta primers and 13 Jbeta primers. The method was immunoSEQ multiplex PCR; TCRdb's version includes in-frame clones alone and lacks a portion of them. Found here are approximately 140,000 clones, around 80% of them singletons; the top ten hold approximately 2%. Sequencing was performed on PBMCs. All receptors come from a middle-aged man in good health and CMV-seronegative.

The chain is built from TRBV6-1 and TRBJ1-2; TRBD1 matches at 7 bases. This CDR3 is 14 amino acids long. Germline V gene lookup returns CDR1 MNHNS and CDR2 SASEGT. The ends lost 11 bases at V and 3 bases at J; junction bases unmatched: 12. In DNA form, the CDR3 reads TGTGCCGTAATGAGACAGGGCTGGGACTATGGCTACACCTTC. It translates to CAVMRQGWDYGYTF.

V usage is TRBV7-8 and J usage is TRBJ2-3, with D possibly TRBD2 on 5 matching bases. The germline gives CDR1 SGHVS, CDR2 FQNEAQ. The CDR3 is 15 amino acids. V lost 2 bases to trimming and J lost 4 bases, with 13 bases between them. CDR3 DNA: TGTGCCAGCAGCTTAACAGTGGGAGCCCCAGATACGCAGTATTTT. Protein sequence: CASSLTVGAPDTQYF.

The CDR3 DNA sequence: TGTGCCAGCAGCTTGATTCGCGGGAGTCAAGAGACCCAGTACTTC. The encoded protein is CASSLIRGSQETQYF. The rearrangement joins TRBV5-6 to TRBJ2-5; 7 bases are a match to TRBD2. Germline V gene lookup returns CDR1 SGHDT and CDR2 YYEEEE. Germline trimming cut 1 base from V and 2 bases from J; bases unmatched to any gene: 5. The CDR3 has 15 residues. Using reference TRBV5-6 and TRBJ2-5 for the parts outside the CDR3, the full variable domain is DAGVTQSPTHLIKTRGQQVTLRCSPKSGHDTVSWYQQALGQGPQFIFQYYEEEERQRGNFPDRFSGHQFPNYSSELNVNALLLGDSALYLCASSLIRGSQETQYFGPGTRLLVL.

This rearrangement joins TRBV19 to TRBJ2-1; no definite D call. The CDR3 loop spans 13 amino acids. V lost 2 bases, J lost 5 bases, and 7 bases lay in between. Looked up from germline, CDR1 is LNHDA and CDR2 is SQIVND (reference sequence). The CDR3: CASSIQANNEQFF. The CDR3 coding sequence is TGTGCCAGTAGTATACAGGCCAACAATGAGCAGTTCTTC.

This chain connects TRBV5-1 to TRBJ2-3; 7 nucleotides agree with TRBD1. The CDR3 extends over 14 amino acids. J gave up 4 bases and V 0 bases, and 2 bases lay outside the gene matches. Germline-derived CDR1 and CDR2 are SGHRS and YFSETQ. The CDR3 DNA reads TGCGCCAGCAGCTTGGTAGGACAGGCAGATACGCAGTATTTT. Protein product: CASSLVGQADTQYF.

This clone was counted a single time. The V and J genes are TRBV6-1 and TRBJ2-7; 7 bases map to TRBD2. Germline CDR1 reads MNHNS; CDR2 reads SASEGT. The CDR3 spans 15 residues. V lost 2 bases, J lost 3 bases, and 7 bases stayed unmatched. CDR3 nucleotides: TGTGCCAGCAGTGAAAAAACTAGCGAGATCTACGAGCAGTACTTC. The encoded protein is CASSEKTSEIYEQYF.

Comment on this clone: At one of its ends the junction is not consistent with the germline gene, which may arise from a read error. The rearrangement links TRBV19 to TRBJ2-1; 7 bases map to TRBD2. CDR3 length equals 15 residues. CDR1 and CDR2 from the germline V gene are LNHDA and SQIVND (reference sequence). CDR3 nucleotide sequence: TGTGCCAGTAGTCTCCGGGGAGGGAGCTACAATGAGCAGCTCTTC. Protein sequence: CASSLRGGSYNEQLF.

In this sample, this clone turned up a few times. The V call is TRBV4-3, the J call TRBJ2-3; D perhaps matches TRBD2 (5 bases). The CDR3 contains 16 residues. Per germline, CDR1 LGHNA and CDR2 YSLEER. Trimming shortened V by 1 base and J by 3 bases, and 14 bases separated the two germline ends. The CDR3 reads CASSQVTARGTDTQYF. The DNA of the CDR3 is TGCGCCAGCAGCCAAGTGACGGCCCGAGGGACAGATACGCAGTATTTT.

Here the CDR3 DNA reads TGTGCCAGCAGTGAACGGTCCCTGGGGCGGGGAAAGCAGTTCTTC. Encoded protein: CASSERSLGRGKQFF. The V call is TRBV2, the J call TRBJ2-1; TRBD2 is a possible D gene (6 bases). V shed 2 bases and J shed 11 bases, with 19 bases lying between them. CDR1 SNHLY and CDR2 FYNNEI come from the germline V gene. CDR3 length equals 15 residues.

V gene TRBV2 combines with J gene TRBJ2-7, with D unclear. The CDR3 is made up of 13 amino acids. The germline V and J ends were trimmed by 1 base and 1 base, with 5 bases remaining between them. Germline lookup yields CDR1 SNHLY and CDR2 FYNNEI. The CDR3 nucleotides read TGTGCCAGCAGTGAAGGGCAGTCCTACGAGCAGTACTTC. It is translated as CASSEGQSYEQYF. Supplemented by reference TRBV2 and TRBJ2-7, the full variable domain reads EPEVTQTPSHQVTQMGQEVILRCVPISNHLYFYWYRQILGQKVEFLVSFYNNEISEKSEIFDDQFSVERPDGSNFTLKIRSTKLEDSAMYFCASSEGQSYEQYFGPGTRLTVT.

This CDR3 is CASSGLAGATGELFF. In DNA form, the CDR3 reads TGTGCCAGCAGTGGGCTAGCGGGAGCAACCGGGGAGCTGTTTTTT. This chain joins TRBV2 and TRBJ2-2; 10 bases match TRBD2. The CDR3 spans 15 residues. Unmatched junction bases numbered 4, after V lost 4 bases and J lost 5 bases. Germline CDR1 is SNHLY and CDR2 is FYNNEI.

V and J are TRBV5-1 and TRBJ2-5, with unresolved D. Germline lookup yields CDR1 SGHRS and CDR2 YFSETQ. The germline V and J ends were trimmed by 0 bases and 5 bases, with 11 bases remaining between them. The CDR3 has 14 residues. The CDR3 region is CASSLGATKETQYF. The CDR3 bases are TGCGCCAGCAGCTTGGGGGCCACAAAGGAGACCCAGTACTTC.

This clone has more than one count but fewer than ten. The chain recombines TRBV6-4 with TRBJ2-1, with 12 nucleotides matching TRBD2. J gave up 6 bases and V 0 bases, and 0 bases lay outside the gene matches. The CDR3 spans 15 residues. Germline V gene sequence: CDR1 MRHNA, CDR2 SNTAGT. The CDR3 sequence: CASSDSTSGSNEQFF. CDR3 nucleotides: TGTGCCAGCAGTGACTCGACTAGCGGGAGCAATGAGCAGTTCTTC.

Comment on this clone: In the same sample, other DNA sequences code for this CDR3. This chain links TRBV5-4 with TRBJ2-7, with 9 bases aligning to TRBD2. Trimming cost V 2 bases and J 2 bases; bases outside gene matches: 5. The CDR3 has 15 amino acids. Germline V gene data show CDR1 as SGHNT and CDR2 as YYREEE (reference sequence). CDR3 amino acids: CASSLGAGGTYEQYF. In nucleotides, the CDR3 is TGTGCCAGCAGCTTAGGAGCGGGGGGTACCTACGAGCAGTACTTC.

This clone occurred a few times. V gene TRBV4-1 combines with J gene TRBJ2-2; tentative D call: TRBD2 (5 bases). The length of the CDR3 is 14 residues. Trimming pared 4 bases from V and 3 bases from J, leaving 9 bases between. Per the germline V gene, CDR1 is MGHRA and CDR2 is YSYEKL. CDR3 bases: TGCGCCAGCAGCCTGTCGGGGTACACCGGGGAGCTGTTTTTT. It translates to CASSLSGYTGELFF.

The CDR3 nucleotides read TGTGCCAGAAGCTTTAGGAGGATTTCAGATACGCAGTATTTT. Protein sequence: CARSFRRISDTQYF. V gene TRBV5-3 combines with J gene TRBJ2-3, with D maybe TRBD2 (5 bases). Being an ORF, TRBV5-3 has a function that is uncertain. The V gene lost 2 bases and the J gene lost 4 bases, with 11 bases spanning the gap. The CDR3 is 14 residues long.

J is TRBJ2-1 and V is TRBV28, with 10 nucleotides matching TRBD2. V gave up 5 bases and J gave up 2 bases; unmatched junction bases: 3. This CDR3 has 15 residues. Germline V gene data show CDR1 as MDHEN and CDR2 as SYDVKM. In DNA, the CDR3 is TGTGCCAGCAGTGACAGCGGGGGGGCCTACAATGAGCAGTTCTTC. It translates to CASSDSGGAYNEQFF.

This clone was recorded a few times. The chain combines TRBV25-1 with TRBJ2-3; 12 nucleotides align to TRBD1. The V segment lost 2 bases and the J segment 2 bases; nucleotides outside the gene matches: 2. This CDR3 has 16 residues. Per germline, CDR1 MGHDK and CDR2 SYGVNS. Here the CDR3 reads CASSEGTGGYTDTQYF. CDR3 nucleotide sequence: TGTGCCAGCAGTGAAGGGACAGGGGGCTACACAGATACGCAGTATTTT.